This T cell receptor (beta chain) was documented in a study of long-term antiretroviral therapy in people with HIV. Samples were assayed with immunoSEQ v3.0 at survey level. Using immunoSEQ multiplex PCR, the repertoire was profiled, and TCRdb retains in-frame clones only, with some absent. In the table there are 17,000 or so clones, approximately 96% of which are singletons. General study findings and limits: Older ART regimens were possibly in use when the blood was collected between about 2004 and 2018. Controls had broader CDR3 length ranges than HIV repertoires did.

A remark on this clone: Antigen specificity is unknown.

The receptor's source is a man aged 30 to 45 with HIV. This specimen was unsorted PBMCs, taken around 10 years after starting antiretroviral therapy.

The CDR3 sequence: CASSLAQGVAGGETQYF. The CDR3 DNA is TGCGCCAGCAGCTTGGCCCAGGGTGTAGCAGGGGGGGAGACCCAGTACTTC. V gene TRBV5-1 combines with J gene TRBJ2-5, with TRBD1 as a possible D gene (7 bases). V was pared by 0 bases and J by 5 bases, with 20 bases between. CDR1 SGHRS and CDR2 YFSETQ come from the germline V gene. The CDR3 extends over 17 amino acids.